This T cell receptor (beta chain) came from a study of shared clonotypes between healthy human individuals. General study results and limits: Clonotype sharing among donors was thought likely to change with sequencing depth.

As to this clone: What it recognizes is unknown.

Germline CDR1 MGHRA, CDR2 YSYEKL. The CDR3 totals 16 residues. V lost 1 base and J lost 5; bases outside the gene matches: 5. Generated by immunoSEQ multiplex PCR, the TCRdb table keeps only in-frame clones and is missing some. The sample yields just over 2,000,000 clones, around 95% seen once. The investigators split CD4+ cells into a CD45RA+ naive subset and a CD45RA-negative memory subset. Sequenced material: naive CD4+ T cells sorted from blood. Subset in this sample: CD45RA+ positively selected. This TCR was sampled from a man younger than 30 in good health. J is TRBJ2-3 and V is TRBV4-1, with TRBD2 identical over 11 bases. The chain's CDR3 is CASSQVLLAGGDTQYF. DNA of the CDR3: TGCGCCAGCAGCCAAGTCCTCCTAGCGGGAGGAGATACGCAGTATTTT.